The entry below gives a single T cell receptor beta chain sequence along with its context. The method was immunoSEQ multiplex PCR; TCRdb's version includes in-frame clones alone and lacks a portion of them. The data hold hundreds of thousands of clones, with around 90% observed a single time. The data originate from a study of blood T cell repertoires in COVID-19. Study as a whole: T cells, B-cell-depleted T cells, or PBMCs provided the cDNA or gDNA that served as material.

Germline loops: CDR1 PRHDT, CDR2 FYEKMQ (reference sequence). The CDR3 is 16 amino acids. Trimming stripped 5 bases from V and 4 bases from J, with 21 bases between. The receptor comes from a man younger than 30 with active or convalescent COVID-19. The rearrangement joins TRBV13 to TRBJ2-7; a possible D gene is TRBD1 (5 bases). Source material: peripheral blood. The CDR3 DNA is TGTGCCAGCAGCCCAGAGGTGGGGCTATCGCGGTACGAGCAGTACTTC. This gives the protein CASSPEVGLSRYEQYF. Together with reference TRBV13 and TRBJ2-7, the CDR3 gives the full variable domain: AAGVIQSPRHLIKEKRETATLKCYPIPRHDTVYWYQQGPGQDPQFLISFYEKMQSDKGSIPDRFSAQQFSDYHSELNMSSLELGDSALYFCASSPEVGLSRYEQYFGPGTRLTVT.